This T cell receptor beta chain stems from a study of blood T cell repertoires in COVID-19. The CDR3 spans 14 residues. The V and J ends lost 4 bases and 1 base, in that order; junction bases with no gene match: 2. Germline CDR1 and CDR2: SGHNT and YENEEA. The data were produced by immunoSEQ multiplex PCR, yet TCRdb's version contains in-frame clones alone and is incomplete. The sample has 52,000 or so clones, approximately 82% seen once. This chain connects TRBV11-3 to TRBJ1-1, with TRBD1 matching over 8 bases. This sequence was found in a human donor in a cohort sampled during active COVID-19. Material: peripheral blood. The CDR3 loop is CASSSGQANTEAFF. CDR3 in DNA: TGTGCCAGCAGCTCGGGACAGGCGAACACTGAAGCTTTCTTT.